Listed below are T cell receptor beta chains from one sample, sequenced in a study of T-cell reconstitution after alpha-beta-depleted transplantation in children. TCRdb fed the PCR reads into MiXCR, producing one record per CDR3 protein. The top ten hold 2.4% of the sample, which has roughly 350,000 distinct CDR3 sequences, about 9.3% seen once. This specimen was PBMCs from the stem cell graft donor, taken from the stem cell graft. All receptors derive from a human donor who donated a stem cell graft to a child with acute lymphoblastic leukemia. CDR3s include the opening cysteine and the closing phenylalanine or tryptophan.

v_call: TRBV5-1; cdr3_length: 15; j_call: TRBJ2-7; cdr3_aa: CASSKTVQLAYEQYF
v_call: TRBV5-6; cdr3_length: 14; j_call: TRBJ2-5; cdr3_aa: CASSRQNDGGTQYF
v_call: TRBV20-1; cdr3_length: 15; j_call: TRBJ1-4; cdr3_aa: CSARPTGQITEKLFF
v_call: TRBV4-1; cdr3_length: 16; j_call: TRBJ2-5; cdr3_aa: CASSQAPQGYQETQYF
v_call: TRBV4-2; cdr3_length: 15; j_call: TRBJ1-1; cdr3_aa: CASSQDLVLNTEAFF
v_call: TRBV29-1; cdr3_length: 16; j_call: TRBJ2-1; cdr3_aa: CSVEGPRRGIYNEQFF
v_call: TRBV20-1; cdr3_length: 17; j_call: TRBJ2-1; cdr3_aa: CSARDPREGEGLNEQFF
v_call: TRBV4-1; cdr3_length: 14; j_call: TRBJ2-3; cdr3_aa: CASSLQGRTDTQYF
v_call: TRBV12-3/TRBV12-4; cdr3_length: 15; j_call: TRBJ2-5; cdr3_aa: CASSSETGQRETQYF
v_call: TRBV5-5; cdr3_length: 16; j_call: TRBJ2-2; cdr3_aa: CASSPIAGEVTGELFF
v_call: TRBV20-1; cdr3_length: 15; j_call: TRBJ2-1; cdr3_aa: CSAKAAGTRGNEQFF
v_call: TRBV4-2; cdr3_length: 14; j_call: TRBJ2-2; cdr3_aa: CASSQVQDTGELFF
v_call: TRBV11-2; cdr3_length: 16; j_call: TRBJ2-3; cdr3_aa: CASSLEASGRADTQYF
v_call: TRBV12-3/TRBV12-4; cdr3_length: 16; j_call: TRBJ2-2; cdr3_aa: CASSYYGTAFPGELFF